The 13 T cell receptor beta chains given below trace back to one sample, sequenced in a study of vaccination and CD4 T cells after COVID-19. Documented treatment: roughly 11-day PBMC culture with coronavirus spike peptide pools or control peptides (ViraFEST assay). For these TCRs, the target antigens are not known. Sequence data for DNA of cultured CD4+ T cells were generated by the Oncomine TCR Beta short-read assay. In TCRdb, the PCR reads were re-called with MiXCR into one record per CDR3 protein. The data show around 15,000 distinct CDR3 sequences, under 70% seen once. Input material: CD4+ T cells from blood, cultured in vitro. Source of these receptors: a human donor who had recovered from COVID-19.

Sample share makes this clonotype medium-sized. The CDR3 reads CASSQATGLVLHF. CDR3 DNA sequence: TGTGCCAGCAGCCAAGCGACAGGGTTAGTCCTCCACTTT. The rearrangement joins TRBV7-6 to TRBJ1-6; TRBD1 matches at 7 bases. CDR1 and CDR2 from the germline V gene are SGHVS and FNYEAQ. The CDR3 is 13 residues long. The J segment lost 15 bases and the V segment lost 5 bases, leaving 10 bases of the junction unmatched.

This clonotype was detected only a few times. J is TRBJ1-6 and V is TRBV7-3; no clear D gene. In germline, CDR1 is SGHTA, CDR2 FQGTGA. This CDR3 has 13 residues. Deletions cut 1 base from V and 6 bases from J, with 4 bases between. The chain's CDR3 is CASSLSSNSPLHF. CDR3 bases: TGTGCCAGCAGCTTAAGTTCTAATTCACCCCTCCACTTT.

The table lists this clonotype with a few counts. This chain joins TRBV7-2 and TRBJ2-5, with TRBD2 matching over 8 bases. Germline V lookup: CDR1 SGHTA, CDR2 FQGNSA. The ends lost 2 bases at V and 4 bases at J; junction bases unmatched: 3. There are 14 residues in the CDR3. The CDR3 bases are TGTGCCAGCAGCTTAACTAGCGGAAGAGAGACCCAGTACTTC. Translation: CASSLTSGRETQYF.

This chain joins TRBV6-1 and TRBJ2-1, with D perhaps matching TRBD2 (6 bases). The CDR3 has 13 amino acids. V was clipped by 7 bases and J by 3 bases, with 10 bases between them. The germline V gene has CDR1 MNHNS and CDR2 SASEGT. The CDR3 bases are TGTGCCAGCACCAGCGGGTTCTACAATGAGCAGTTCTTC. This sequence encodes CASTSGFYNEQFF.

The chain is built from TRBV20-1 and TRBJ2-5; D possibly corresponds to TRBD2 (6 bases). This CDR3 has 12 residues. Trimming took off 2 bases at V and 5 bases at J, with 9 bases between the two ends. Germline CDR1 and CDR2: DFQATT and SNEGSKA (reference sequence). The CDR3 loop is CSARMEGETQYF. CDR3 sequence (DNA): TGCAGTGCTAGAATGGAGGGGGAGACCCAGTACTTC.

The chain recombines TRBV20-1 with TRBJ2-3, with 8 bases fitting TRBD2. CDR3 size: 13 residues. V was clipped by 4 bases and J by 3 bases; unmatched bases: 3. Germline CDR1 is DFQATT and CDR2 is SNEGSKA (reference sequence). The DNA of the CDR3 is TGCAGTGCTACTACTAGCGGAACAGATACGCAGTATTTT. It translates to CSATTSGTDTQYF.

CDR3 in DNA: TGCAGTGCTGACCGGGACAGCGCGTGGGGGCGCTACTACGAGCAGTACTTC. This encodes CSADRDSAWGRYYEQYF. This rearrangement joins TRBV20-1 to TRBJ2-7, with 7 bases fitting TRBD1. CDR3 length: 17 amino acids. V lost 5 bases to trimming and J lost 3 bases; unmatched junction nucleotides: 19. CDR1 is DFQATT, CDR2 SNEGSKA, per germline (reference sequence).

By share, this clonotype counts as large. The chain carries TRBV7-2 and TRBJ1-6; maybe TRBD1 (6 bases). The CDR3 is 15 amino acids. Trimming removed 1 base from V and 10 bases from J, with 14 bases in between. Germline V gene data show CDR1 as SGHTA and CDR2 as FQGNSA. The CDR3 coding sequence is TGTGCCAGCAGCTTAGAGAGGGGGGGGCAATCACCCCTCCACTTT. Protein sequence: CASSLERGGQSPLHF.

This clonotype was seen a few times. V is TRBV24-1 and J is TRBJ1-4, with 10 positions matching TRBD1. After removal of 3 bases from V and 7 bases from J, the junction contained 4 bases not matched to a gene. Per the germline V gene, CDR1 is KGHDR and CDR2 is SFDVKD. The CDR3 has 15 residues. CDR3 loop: CATSDPGTGAEKLFF. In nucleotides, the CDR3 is TGTGCCACCAGTGATCCCGGGACAGGGGCTGAAAAACTGTTTTTT.

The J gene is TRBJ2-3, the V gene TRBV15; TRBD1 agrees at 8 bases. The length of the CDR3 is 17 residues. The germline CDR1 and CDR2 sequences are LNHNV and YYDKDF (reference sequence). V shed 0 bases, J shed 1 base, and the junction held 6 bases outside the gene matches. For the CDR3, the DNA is TGTGCCACCAGCAGAGATCGAGGGGGACAGGGCACAGATACGCAGTATTTT. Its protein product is CATSRDRGGQGTDTQYF.

The CDR3 sequence: CASSLGGRSPGELFF. The CDR3 DNA sequence: TGTGCCAGCAGCTTGGGGGGGCGTTCCCCCGGGGAGCTGTTTTTT. The chain couples TRBV7-9 to TRBJ2-2; D might be TRBD2 (7 bases). Germline-derived CDR1 and CDR2 are SEHNR and FQNEAQ (reference sequence). The CDR3 spans 15 residues. V was clipped by 3 bases and J by 6 bases, with 14 bases between them.

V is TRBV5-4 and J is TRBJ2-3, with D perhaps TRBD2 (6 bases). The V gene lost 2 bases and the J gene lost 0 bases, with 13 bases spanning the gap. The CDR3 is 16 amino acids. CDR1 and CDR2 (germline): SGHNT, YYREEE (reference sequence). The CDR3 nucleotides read TGTGCCAGCAGCTTTAGGCGGGAACCTAGCACAGATACGCAGTATTTT. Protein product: CASSFRREPSTDTQYF.

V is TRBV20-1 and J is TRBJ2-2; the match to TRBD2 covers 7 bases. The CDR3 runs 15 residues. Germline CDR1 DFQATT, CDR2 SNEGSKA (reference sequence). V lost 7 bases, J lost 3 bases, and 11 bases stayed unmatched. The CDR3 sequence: CSGKTGGGDTGELFF. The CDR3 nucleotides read TGCAGTGGTAAGACGGGTGGGGGGGACACCGGGGAGCTGTTTTTT.